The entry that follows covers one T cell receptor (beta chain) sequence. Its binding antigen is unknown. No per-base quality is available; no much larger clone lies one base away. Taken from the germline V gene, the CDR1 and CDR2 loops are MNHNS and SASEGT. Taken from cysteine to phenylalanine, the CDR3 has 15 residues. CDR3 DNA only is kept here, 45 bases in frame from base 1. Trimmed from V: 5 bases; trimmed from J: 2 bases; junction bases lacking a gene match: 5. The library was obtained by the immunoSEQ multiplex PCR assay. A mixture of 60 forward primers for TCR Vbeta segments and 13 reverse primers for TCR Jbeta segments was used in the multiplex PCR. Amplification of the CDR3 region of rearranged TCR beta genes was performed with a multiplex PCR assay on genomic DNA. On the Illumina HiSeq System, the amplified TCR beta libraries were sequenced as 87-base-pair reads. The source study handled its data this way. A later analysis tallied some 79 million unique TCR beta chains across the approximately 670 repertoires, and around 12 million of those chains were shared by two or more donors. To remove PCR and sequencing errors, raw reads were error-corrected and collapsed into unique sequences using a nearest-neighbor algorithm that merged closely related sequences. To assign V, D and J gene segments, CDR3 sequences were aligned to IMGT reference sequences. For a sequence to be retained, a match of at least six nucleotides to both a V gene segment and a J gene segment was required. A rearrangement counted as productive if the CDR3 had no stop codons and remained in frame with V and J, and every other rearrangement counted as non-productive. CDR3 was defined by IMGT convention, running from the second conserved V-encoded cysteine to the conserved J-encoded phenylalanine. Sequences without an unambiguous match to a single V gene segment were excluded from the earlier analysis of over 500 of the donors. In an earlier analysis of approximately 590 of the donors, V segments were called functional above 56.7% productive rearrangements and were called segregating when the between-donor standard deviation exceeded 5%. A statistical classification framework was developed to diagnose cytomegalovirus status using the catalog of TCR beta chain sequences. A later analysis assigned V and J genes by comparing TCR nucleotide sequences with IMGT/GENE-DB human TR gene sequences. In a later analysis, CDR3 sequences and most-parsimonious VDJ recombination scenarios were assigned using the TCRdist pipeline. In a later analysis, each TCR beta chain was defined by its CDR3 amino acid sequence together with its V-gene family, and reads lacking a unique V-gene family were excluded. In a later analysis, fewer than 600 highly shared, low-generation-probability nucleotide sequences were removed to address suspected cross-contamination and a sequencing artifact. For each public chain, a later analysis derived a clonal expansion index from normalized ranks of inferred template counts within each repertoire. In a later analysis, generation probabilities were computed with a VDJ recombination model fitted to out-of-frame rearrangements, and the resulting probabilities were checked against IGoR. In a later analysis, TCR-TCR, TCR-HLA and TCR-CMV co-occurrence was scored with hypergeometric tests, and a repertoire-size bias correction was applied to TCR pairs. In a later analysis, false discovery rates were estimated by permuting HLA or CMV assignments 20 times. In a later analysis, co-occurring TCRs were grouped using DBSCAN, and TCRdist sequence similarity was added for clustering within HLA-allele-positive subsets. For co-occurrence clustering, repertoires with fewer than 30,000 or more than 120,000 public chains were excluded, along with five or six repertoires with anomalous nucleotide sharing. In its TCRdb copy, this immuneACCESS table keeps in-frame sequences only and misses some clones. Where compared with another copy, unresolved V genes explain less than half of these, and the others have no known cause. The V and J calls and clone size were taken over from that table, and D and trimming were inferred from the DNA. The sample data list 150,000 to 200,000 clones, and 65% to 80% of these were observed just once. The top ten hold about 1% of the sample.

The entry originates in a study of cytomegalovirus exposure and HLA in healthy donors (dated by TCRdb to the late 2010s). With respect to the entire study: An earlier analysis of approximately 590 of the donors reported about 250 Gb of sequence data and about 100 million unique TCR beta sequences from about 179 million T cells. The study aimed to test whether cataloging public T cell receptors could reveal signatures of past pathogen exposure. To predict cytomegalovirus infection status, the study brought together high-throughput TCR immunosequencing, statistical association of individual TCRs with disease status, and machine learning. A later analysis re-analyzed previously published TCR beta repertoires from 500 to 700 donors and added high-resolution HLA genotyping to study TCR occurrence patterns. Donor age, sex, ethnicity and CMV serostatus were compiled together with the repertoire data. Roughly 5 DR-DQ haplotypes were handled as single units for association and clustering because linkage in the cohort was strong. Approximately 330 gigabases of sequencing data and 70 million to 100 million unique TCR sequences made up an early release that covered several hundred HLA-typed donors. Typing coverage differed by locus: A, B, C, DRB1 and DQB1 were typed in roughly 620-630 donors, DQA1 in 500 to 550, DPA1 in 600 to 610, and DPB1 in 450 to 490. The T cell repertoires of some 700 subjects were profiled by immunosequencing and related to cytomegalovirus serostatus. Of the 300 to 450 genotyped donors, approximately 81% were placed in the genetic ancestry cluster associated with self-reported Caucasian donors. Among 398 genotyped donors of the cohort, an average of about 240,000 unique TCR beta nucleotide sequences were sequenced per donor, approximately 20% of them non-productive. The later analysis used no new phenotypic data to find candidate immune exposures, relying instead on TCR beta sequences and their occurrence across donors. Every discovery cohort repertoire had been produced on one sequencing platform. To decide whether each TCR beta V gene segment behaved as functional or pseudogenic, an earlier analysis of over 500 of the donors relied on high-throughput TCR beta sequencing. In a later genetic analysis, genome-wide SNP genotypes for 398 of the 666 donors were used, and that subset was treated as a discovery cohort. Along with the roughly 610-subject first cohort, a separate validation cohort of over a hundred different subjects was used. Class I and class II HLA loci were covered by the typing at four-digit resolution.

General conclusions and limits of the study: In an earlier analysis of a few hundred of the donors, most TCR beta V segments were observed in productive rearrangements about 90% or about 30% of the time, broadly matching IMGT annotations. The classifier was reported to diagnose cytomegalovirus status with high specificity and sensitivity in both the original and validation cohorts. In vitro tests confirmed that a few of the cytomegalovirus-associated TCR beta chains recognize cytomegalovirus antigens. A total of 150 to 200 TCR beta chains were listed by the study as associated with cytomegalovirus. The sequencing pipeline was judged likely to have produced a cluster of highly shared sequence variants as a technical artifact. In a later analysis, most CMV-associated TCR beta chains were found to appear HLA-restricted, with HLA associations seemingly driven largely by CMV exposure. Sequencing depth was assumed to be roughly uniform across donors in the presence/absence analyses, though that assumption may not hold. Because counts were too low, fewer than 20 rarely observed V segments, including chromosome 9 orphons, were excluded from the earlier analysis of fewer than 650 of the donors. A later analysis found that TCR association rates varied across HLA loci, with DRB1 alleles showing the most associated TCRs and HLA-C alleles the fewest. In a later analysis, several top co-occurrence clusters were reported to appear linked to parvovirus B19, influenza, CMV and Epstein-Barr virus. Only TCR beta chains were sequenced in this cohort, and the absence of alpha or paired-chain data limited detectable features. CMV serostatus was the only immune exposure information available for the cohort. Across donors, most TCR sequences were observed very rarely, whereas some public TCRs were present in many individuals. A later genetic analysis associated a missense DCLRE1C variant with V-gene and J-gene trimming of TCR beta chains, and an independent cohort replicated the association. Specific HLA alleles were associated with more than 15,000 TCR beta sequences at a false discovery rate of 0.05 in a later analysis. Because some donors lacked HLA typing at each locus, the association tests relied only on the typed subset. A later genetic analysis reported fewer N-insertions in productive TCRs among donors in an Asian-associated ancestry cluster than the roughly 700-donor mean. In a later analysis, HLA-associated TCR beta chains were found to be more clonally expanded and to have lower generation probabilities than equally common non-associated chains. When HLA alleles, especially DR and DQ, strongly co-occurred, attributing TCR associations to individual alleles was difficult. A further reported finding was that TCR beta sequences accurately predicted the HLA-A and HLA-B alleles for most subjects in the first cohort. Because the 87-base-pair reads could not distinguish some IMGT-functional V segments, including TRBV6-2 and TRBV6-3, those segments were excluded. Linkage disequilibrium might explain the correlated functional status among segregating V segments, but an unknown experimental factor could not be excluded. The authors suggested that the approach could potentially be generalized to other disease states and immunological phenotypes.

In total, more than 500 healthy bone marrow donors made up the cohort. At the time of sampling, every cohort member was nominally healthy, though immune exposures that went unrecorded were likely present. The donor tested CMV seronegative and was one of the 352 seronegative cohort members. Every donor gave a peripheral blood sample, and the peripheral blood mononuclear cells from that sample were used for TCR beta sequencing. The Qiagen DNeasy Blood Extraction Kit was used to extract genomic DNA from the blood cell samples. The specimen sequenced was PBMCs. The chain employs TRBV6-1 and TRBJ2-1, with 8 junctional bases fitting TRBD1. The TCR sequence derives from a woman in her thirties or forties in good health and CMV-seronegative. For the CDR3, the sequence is CASSQTGATYNEQFF. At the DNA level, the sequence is TGTGCCAGCAGTCAGACAGGGGCTACCTACAATGAGCAGTTCTTC.